The 14 T cell receptor beta chains reported below all come from one sample, sequenced in a study of PD-L1 blockade in urothelial cancer. Time point here: pretreatment peripheral blood. The protocol was immunoSEQ multiplex PCR, while the TCRdb copy is restricted to in-frame clones and leaves out a portion. Among approximately 50,000 clones, around four fifths were seen once, and the ten largest hold roughly 1.7%. Sequencing used PBMCs, obtained around atezolizumab (anti-PD-L1) treatment. These receptors all stem from a man aged 50 to 60 with urothelial cancer.

This sequence joins TRBV7-9 and TRBJ2-3; 10 bases are shared with TRBD2. The junction had 4 bases not matched to a gene; V was cut back by 6 bases and J by 1 base. This CDR3 region has 15 residues. Germline V gene sequence: CDR1 SEHNR, CDR2 FQNEAQ (reference sequence). This CDR3 reads CASRPGTSGTDTQYF. CDR3 sequence (DNA): TGTGCCAGCAGGCCCGGGACTAGCGGCACAGATACGCAGTATTTT.

The chain links TRBV2 to TRBJ1-5; possibly TRBD1 for D (6 bases). V was cut by 6 bases and J by 0 bases, with 15 bases left in between. Germline assignment: CDR1 SNHLY and CDR2 FYNNEI. CDR3 length: 16 amino acids. CDR3 region: CASSHRDTNSNQPQHF. DNA for the CDR3: TGTGCCAGCAGCCACCGGGACACAAATAGCAATCAGCCCCAGCATTTT.

This clone was seen only once. The chain links TRBV6-1 to TRBJ1-2; no clear D gene. Germline V lookup: CDR1 MNHNS, CDR2 SASEGT. The CDR3 is made up of 15 amino acids. V was clipped by 1 base and J by 5 bases, with 14 bases between them. The CDR3 DNA is TGTGCCAGCAGTGAAGAGGAGGATCACCGGTATGGCTACACCTTC. Amino acids: CASSEEEDHRYGYTF.

The genes are TRBV11-1 and TRBJ2-7, with 8 bases aligning to TRBD2. The trim removed 5 bases at V and 2 bases at J, leaving 8 bases unmatched. The CDR3 consists of 15 residues. The germline gives CDR1 SGHAT, CDR2 FQDESV (reference sequence). DNA for the CDR3: TGTGCCAGCAGCAACGGGGGGGCAGGGGCCTACGAGCAGTACTTC. This translates into CASSNGGAGAYEQYF.

J is TRBJ2-7 and V is TRBV4-1, with 7 bases lining up with TRBD1. The junction had 12 bases not matched to a gene; V was cut back by 0 bases and J by 4 bases. CDR1 MGHRA and CDR2 YSYEKL come from the germline V gene. This CDR3 has 17 residues. Here the CDR3 reads CASSQDSRTGARYEQYV. DNA for the CDR3: TGCGCCAGCAGCCAAGATTCCAGGACAGGAGCACGGTACGAGCAGTACGTC.

The rearrangement links TRBV28 to TRBJ1-2; 7 bases line up with TRBD1. J lost 3 bases, V lost 9 bases, and 7 bases had no gene match. Looked up from germline, CDR1 is MDHEN and CDR2 is SYDVKM. This CDR3 spans 13 amino acids. CDR3 residues: CARKRGLDYGYTF. DNA for the CDR3: TGTGCCAGGAAAAGGGGGCTGGACTATGGCTACACCTTC.

The chain is built from TRBV6-5 and TRBJ2-1; no clear D gene. Trimming took off 0 bases at V and 7 bases at J, with 16 bases between the two ends. The germline V gene encodes CDR1 MNHEY and CDR2 SVGAGI. CDR3 length equals 16 residues. CDR3 bases: TGTGCCAGCAGTTACTCGATCCACAATCTTTTAAATGAGCAGTTCTTC. Encoded protein: CASSYSIHNLLNEQFF.

V and J are TRBV5-1 and TRBJ2-2; weak D call: TRBD1 (6 bases). The germline gives CDR1 SGHRS, CDR2 YFSETQ. V was trimmed by 6 bases and J by 4 bases, leaving 10 bases between them. The CDR3 runs 13 residues. CDR3 residues: CASKTGSTGELFF. The CDR3 DNA reads TGCGCCAGCAAAACAGGGAGCACCGGGGAGCTGTTTTTT.

The chain employs TRBV5-1 and TRBJ1-5; 9 bases match TRBD1. The germline gives CDR1 SGHRS, CDR2 YFSETQ. Trimming removed 0 bases from V and 1 base from J; junction bases left unmatched: 2. The CDR3 totals 16 residues. In DNA form, the CDR3 reads TGCGCCAGCAGCTTGGGGACAGGGGAAAGCAATCAGCCCCAGCATTTT. It translates to CASSLGTGESNQPQHF.

This chain connects TRBV2 to TRBJ1-5; 11 bases match TRBD1. Germline V gene data show CDR1 as SNHLY and CDR2 as FYNNEI. The CDR3 loop spans 16 amino acids. V lost 1 base, J lost 8 bases, and 7 bases stayed unmatched. CDR3 residues: CASSEGTGGRFEPQHF. CDR3 bases: TGTGCCAGCAGTGAAGGGACAGGGGGCAGGTTTGAGCCCCAGCATTTT.

This clone was seen only a few times. The V gene is TRBV10-1, the J gene TRBJ1-6, with unresolved D. Germline CDR1 is WNHNN and CDR2 is SYGVQD (reference sequence). CDR3 length equals 15 residues. Deletions cut 4 bases from V and 7 bases from J, with 14 bases between. CDR3 sequence (DNA): TGCGCCAGCAGTGCCAGCTTGGGAGTCAATTCACCCCTCCACTTT. It codes for CASSASLGVNSPLHF.

The chain carries TRBV9 and TRBJ2-3; D uncertain. Germline V CDR1 and CDR2: SGDLS, YYNGEE. V dropped 4 bases and J dropped 4 bases, with 10 bases sitting between them. The CDR3 has 13 amino acids. The CDR3 loop reads CASSPQVSDTQYF. CDR3 in DNA: TGTGCCAGCAGCCCTCAGGTCTCAGATACGCAGTATTTT. Full variable domain (remainder filled in from reference TRBV9 and TRBJ2-3): DSGVTQTPKHLITATGQRVTLRCSPRSGDLSVYWYQQSLDQGLQFLIQYYNGEERAKGNILERFSAQQFPDLHSELNLSSLELGDSALYFCASSPQVSDTQYFGPGTRLTVL.

The chain uses TRBV7-9 and TRBJ2-3; weak D call: TRBD2 (6 bases). Germline assignment: CDR1 SEHNR and CDR2 FQNEAQ (reference sequence). The CDR3 totals 16 residues. Trimming left V 5 bases short and J 1 base short, with 16 bases between. CDR3 sequence reads: CASSPLVGGGTDTQYF. As DNA, the CDR3 is TGTGCCAGCAGCCCCCTGGTCGGGGGAGGCACAGATACGCAGTATTTT.

The chain uses TRBV10-3 and TRBJ2-1; TRBD1 aligns across 12 bases. CDR1 is ENHRY and CDR2 is SYGVKD in the germline V gene. The CDR3 consists of 17 residues. With V trimmed by 11 bases and J by 7 bases, 18 bases remained unmatched. This CDR3 is CAAASGTGGHSVNEQFF. Here the CDR3 DNA reads TGTGCCGCCGCATCCGGGACAGGGGGCCATTCAGTTAATGAGCAGTTCTTC.